The sequence of this TCR beta chain was determined in a study of T cells in Graves' hyperthyroidism and ophthalmopathy. On the basis of clinical symptoms, serum thyroxine and TRAb, thyroid ultrasound and orbital computed tomography, diagnoses were made. The CDR3 runs to 14 residues. In germline, CDR1 is MNHNS, CDR2 SASEGT. The V end was cut by 8 bases, the J end by 0 bases, with 14 bases between. RNA transcripts served as the template for amplifying TCR beta CDR3 regions. In the first-round RT-PCR of the TCR CDR3, the HTBI primer set was used. TCRdb re-called the multiplex PCR reads with MiXCR, one entry per CDR3 protein. The sample contains about 210,000 distinct CDR3 sequences, roughly a sixth of which appear only once. This clonotype was found many times.

Sequenced input: blood. The rearrangement uses TRBV6-1 and TRBJ2-7; possible D gene TRBD1, 6 bases. The receptor's source is a man aged 45-60 years with Graves' hyperthyroidism. DNA of the CDR3: TGTGCCAGCCGGACGGACAGAAACTCCTACGAGCAGTACTTC. It translates to CASRTDRNSYEQYF.